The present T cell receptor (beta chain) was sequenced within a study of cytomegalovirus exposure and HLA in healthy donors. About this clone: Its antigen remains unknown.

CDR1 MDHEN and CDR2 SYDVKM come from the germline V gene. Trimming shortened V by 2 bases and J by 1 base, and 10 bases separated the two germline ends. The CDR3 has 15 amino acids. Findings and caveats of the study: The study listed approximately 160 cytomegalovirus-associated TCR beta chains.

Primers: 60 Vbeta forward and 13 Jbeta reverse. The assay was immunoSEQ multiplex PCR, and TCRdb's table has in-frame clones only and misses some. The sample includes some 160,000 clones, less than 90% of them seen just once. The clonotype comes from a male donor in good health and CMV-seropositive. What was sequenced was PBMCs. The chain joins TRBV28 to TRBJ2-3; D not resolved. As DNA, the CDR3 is TGTGCCAGCAGTTTAAGTGGTACAGGCACAGATACGCAGTATTTT. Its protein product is CASSLSGTGTDTQYF. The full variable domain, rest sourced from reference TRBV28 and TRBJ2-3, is DVKVTQSSRYLVKRTGEKVFLECVQDMDHENMFWYRQDPGLGLRLIYFSYDVKMKEKGDIPEGYSVSREKKERFSLILESASTNQTSMYLCASSLSGTGTDTQYFGPGTRLTVL.